One TCR beta chain is described in this entry. The RNA, roughly 0.45 to 1 ug, was put through reverse transcription using random hexamers. An immunoSEQ multiplex PCR generated amplified TCR beta CDR3 products spanning 54 Vbeta and 13 Jbeta. Each CDR3 protein is one row after TCRdb ran MiXCR on the immunoSEQ multiplex PCR reads. The data hold about 150,000 distinct CDR3 sequences, with just under 97% observed a single time. V shed 8 bases, J shed 5 bases, and the junction held 13 bases outside the gene matches. Germline values: CDR1 SEHNR, CDR2 FQNEAQ (reference sequence). This CDR3 has 15 residues. The sample belongs to a study of CD8 T cells in Susac syndrome.

The sequencing sample was made of CD8+ T cells from PBMCs. The genes are TRBV7-9 and TRBJ1-2; 8 bases are shared with TRBD1. The receptor's source is a human donor with multiple sclerosis. CDR3 DNA sequence: TGTGCCAGCTCCTGGAGCGGGACAGGTCTATATGGCTACACCTTC. This translates into CASSWSGTGLYGYTF.